This T cell receptor (beta chain) was obtained from a study of T cells in Graves' hyperthyroidism and ophthalmopathy. Amplification of TCR beta CDR3 regions used RNA as the template. With the HTBI primer set, the TCR CDR3 went through a first round of RT-PCR. TCRdb redid the calling of the multiplex PCR reads with MiXCR, one entry per CDR3 protein. The profile shows roughly 380,000 distinct CDR3 sequences, 15% to 20% of them singletons. CDR3 length equals 11 residues. The germline CDR1 and CDR2 sequences are GTSNPN and SVGIG (reference sequence). V dropped 1 base and J dropped 15 bases, with 13 bases sitting between them. This clonotype has more than one count but fewer than ten.

The chain recombines TRBV30 with TRBJ2-4; D call uncertain. The material sequenced was blood. This TCR was sampled from a woman between 40 and 55 years old with Graves' ophthalmopathy. The CDR3 nucleotides are TGTGCCTGGAGTGGGTTGGCTGATTTGTACTTC. Protein sequence: CAWSGLADLYF.